A selection of T cell receptor beta chains follows, all from one sample in a study of control samples from healthy donors and cancer patients. The repertoire was sequenced with immunoSEQ multiplex PCR; TCRdb's copy has only in-frame clones and lacks some. The profile shows some 74,000 clones, about 83% of them singletons. Sequencing was carried out using blood. These receptors came from a man aged 55 to 69 in good health. Both conserved end residues are part of each CDR3. D genes are given only for firm matches. Clone size appears in some rows only: once, few, many, or a class for an expanded clone.

CDR3aa	CDR3nt	d_gene	j_gene	abundance	v_gene
CASSYPSGGGLSYNEQFF	TGTGCCAGCAGTTACCCATCAGGGGGGGGGCTCTCCTACAATGAGCAGTTCTTC	.	TRBJ2-1	.	TRBV6-2/TRBV6-3
CASSRGEKLFF	TGTGCCAGCAGTAGAGGTGAAAAACTGTTTTTT	.	TRBJ1-4	.	TRBV2
CASGESVKGLYEQYF	TGTGCCAGCGGGGAATCGGTCAAGGGGCTTTACGAGCAGTACTTC	.	TRBJ2-7	.	TRBV5-4
CASRKISSYEQYF	TGTGCCAGCAGAAAAATCAGCTCCTACGAGCAGTACTTC	.	TRBJ2-7	.	TRBV6-5
CASSQQARPQHF	TGTGCCAGCAGTCAACAGGCGAGGCCCCAGCATTTT	.	TRBJ1-5	.	TRBV28
CASSLNTNNYGYTF	TGCGCCAGCAGCTTGAACACCAATAACTATGGCTACACCTTC	.	TRBJ1-2	.	TRBV5-1
CASSQVAEGLHNEQFF	TGTGCCAGCAGCCAAGTTGCGGAGGGCCTCCACAATGAGCAGTTCTTC	.	TRBJ2-1	.	TRBV3-1/TRBV3-2
CASSYGGVQNEKLFF	TGTGCCAGCAGTTACGGTGGAGTACAAAATGAAAAACTGTTTTTT	.	TRBJ1-4	.	TRBV6-5
CSVSRQGAEGYTF	TGCAGCGTTTCCAGACAGGGGGCGGAGGGCTACACCTTC	TRBD1	TRBJ1-2	.	TRBV29-1
CASSLAGGNTGELFF	TGCGCCAGCAGCTTGGCCGGGGGGAACACCGGGGAGCTGTTTTTT	.	TRBJ2-2	.	TRBV5-1
CASSPDAMILNQPQHF	TGTGCCAGCAGCCCTGACGCAATGATCCTCAATCAGCCCCAGCATTTT	.	TRBJ1-5	.	TRBV7-9
CASSQDASQGRGRITEAFF	TGCGCCAGCAGCCAAGATGCTTCTCAGGGCAGGGGGCGTATCACTGAAGCTTTCTTT	TRBD1	TRBJ1-1	.	TRBV4-3
CASSLVAGSPEEQYF	TGCGCCAGCAGCTTGGTAGCAGGATCACCGGAGGAGCAGTACTTC	.	TRBJ2-7	.	TRBV5-1
CASSPHENYGYTF	TGTGCCAGCAGTCCACACGAGAACTATGGCTACACCTTC	.	TRBJ1-2	.	TRBV7-6
CASSSTGGEETQYF	TGTGCCAGCAGCTCGACAGGGGGGGAAGAGACCCAGTACTTC	TRBD1	TRBJ2-5	once	TRBV5-4
CASSVGPWTGANVLTF	TGTGCCAGCAGCGTCGGACCCTGGACTGGGGCCAACGTCCTGACTTTC	.	TRBJ2-6	once	TRBV5-6
CASSWWGGTDTQYF	TGTGCCAGCAGTTGGTGGGGTGGCACAGATACGCAGTATTTT	.	TRBJ2-3	once	TRBV6-2/TRBV6-3
CASSICFASSGAASTEAFF	TGTGCCAGTAGTATATGTTTCGCCAGTTCGGGGGCGGCGAGCACTGAAGCTTTCTTT	.	TRBJ1-1	.	TRBV19
CASSLAGQVADTQYF	TGCGCCAGCAGCTTGGCCGGACAGGTCGCAGATACGCAGTATTTT	TRBD1	TRBJ2-3	.	TRBV5-1
CASSLQGGNYEQYF	TGCGCCAGCAGCTTGCAGGGGGGCAACTACGAGCAGTACTTC	.	TRBJ2-7	.	TRBV5-1
CASSSTGVRSYSNQPQHF	TGTGCCAGTAGTTCAACAGGGGTTCGCAGTTATAGCAATCAGCCCCAGCATTTT	TRBD1	TRBJ1-5	.	TRBV19
CASSSDRMSSSPLHF	TGTGCCAGCAGCTCGGACAGAATGTCGAGCTCACCCCTCCACTTT	.	TRBJ1-6	few	TRBV5-4
CASSLDLVGPYEQYF	TGCGCCAGCAGCTTGGATTTGGTCGGTCCCTACGAGCAGTACTTC	.	TRBJ2-7	once	TRBV5-1